This passage covers 19 T cell receptor beta chains from one sample sequenced in a study of Graves' ophthalmopathy and Graves' hyperthyroidism. The authors amplified TCR beta CDR3 regions from RNA transcripts. Second-round multiplex PCR followed a first-round RT-PCR using HTBI primers. TCRdb called the multiplex PCR reads again in MiXCR, with one record for every CDR3 protein. The profile shows about 170,000 distinct CDR3 sequences, 30% to 45% of them singletons. Sequencing input: peripheral blood. The receptors come from a middle-aged woman with Graves' ophthalmopathy.

V gene TRBV20-1 combines with J gene TRBJ2-7; tentatively, D is TRBD1 or TRBD2 (5 bases each). V lost 3 bases to trimming and J lost 8 bases, with 17 bases between them. The CDR3 has 13 residues. Germline V gene data show CDR1 as DFQATT and CDR2 as SNEGSKA (reference sequence). This chain's CDR3 is CSASTGTQDKQYF. CDR3 DNA sequence: TGCAGTGCTAGCACCGGGACCCAGGACAAGCAGTACTTC.

This clonotype came up a few times. The chain combines TRBV7-6 with TRBJ2-7; D is perhaps TRBD1 (7 bases). V lost 5 bases and J 6 bases, leaving 14 bases between the germline ends. This CDR3 contains 13 residues. Germline V lookup: CDR1 SGHVS, CDR2 FNYEAQ. CDR3 DNA: TGTGCCAGCAGCGACCCAGGGGGGAGCGAGCAGTACTTC. The encoded protein is CASSDPGGSEQYF.

The V and J genes are TRBV12-3 or TRBV12-4 and TRBJ2-5; possibly TRBD2 for D (5 bases). The CDR3 extends over 13 amino acids. The V end lost 6 bases, the J end lost 2 bases, and 10 bases lay between the germline ends. CDR3 sequence: CASSLGEQETQYF. In DNA, the CDR3 is TGTGCCAGCAGCCTCGGGGAGCAAGAGACCCAGTACTTC.

This clonotype was seen repeatedly, ten times or more. A much larger clone lies one base from this, so it may be a read error. The genes are TRBV4-3 and TRBJ1-2; TRBD1 matches at 7 bases. From germline, CDR1 is LGHNA and CDR2 YSLEER. This CDR3 comprises 17 residues. CDR3 loop: CASSQDYLDRRNYDYTF. CDR3 DNA: TGCGCCAGCAGCCAAGATTACCTGGACAGGAGAAACTATGACTACACCTTC.

This clonotype was seen at least ten times. The V and J genes are TRBV4-1 and TRBJ1-5; unclear D gene. V was clipped by 0 bases and J by 5 bases, with 11 bases between them. This CDR3 is 15 amino acids long. Germline V gives CDR1 MGHRA, CDR2 YSYEKL. The CDR3 nucleotides are TGCGCCAGCAGCCAAGACAAGAGTTACTATCAGCCCCAGCATTTT. It translates to CASSQDKSYYQPQHF.

This clonotype was picked up many times. This sequence joins TRBV6-1 and TRBJ1-5; a possible D gene is TRBD1 (6 bases). From germline, CDR1 is MNHNS and CDR2 SASEGT. The ends were cut back, 2 bases at V and 3 bases at J, with 17 bases in the middle. The CDR3 has 17 residues. CDR3 sequence (DNA): TGTGCCAGCAGTGAATACACGGGACATGTGGACAATCAGCCCCAGCATTTT. Its translation is CASSEYTGHVDNQPQHF.

The chain combines TRBV7-2 with TRBJ2-5, with D perhaps matching TRBD1 or TRBD2 (5 bases each). V lost 5 bases to trimming and J lost 2 bases, with 15 bases between them. CDR3 length: 15 residues. Germline CDR1 SGHTA, CDR2 FQGNSA. The chain's CDR3 is CASSRGTVTQETQYF. CDR3 nucleotides: TGTGCCAGCAGCCGAGGGACGGTGACGCAAGAGACCCAGTACTTC.

This clonotype was counted ten times or more. The V and J genes are TRBV7-9 and TRBJ2-5; D possibly corresponds to TRBD1 (6 bases). V dropped 0 bases and J dropped 4 bases, with 12 bases sitting between them. The CDR3 is 15 residues long. Per germline, CDR1 SEHNR and CDR2 FQNEAQ (reference sequence). The CDR3 DNA reads as TGTGCCAGCAGCTTAGCTAGCTGGGGGCGAGAGACCCAGTACTTC. Translation: CASSLASWGRETQYF.

This clonotype was seen ten or more times. The J gene is TRBJ2-7, the V gene TRBV28; TRBD2 agrees at 12 bases. The CDR3 sequence is 14 residues long. Germline-derived CDR1 and CDR2 are MDHEN and SYDVKM. Trimming took 3 bases from V and 6 from J; bases not matched to a gene: 3. CDR3 nucleotides: TGTGCCAGCAGTTTGCCGACTAGCGGGAGCGAGCAGTACTTC. It yields the protein CASSLPTSGSEQYF.

V gene TRBV30 combines with J gene TRBJ2-7; D is ambiguous. V shed 0 bases and J shed 5 bases, with 2 bases lying between them. This CDR3 spans 10 amino acids. The germline V gene encodes CDR1 GTSNPN and CDR2 SVGIG (reference sequence). The CDR3 loop reads CAWSVNEQYF. DNA for the CDR3: TGTGCCTGGAGTGTAAACGAGCAGTACTTC.

The gene calls are TRBV6-2 or TRBV6-3 and TRBJ1-1; D ambiguous. V lost 2 bases to trimming and J lost 3 bases, with 10 bases between them. The CDR3 length is 14 residues. CDR1 and CDR2 (germline): MNHEY, SVGEGT. CDR3 amino acids: CASSYGQSDTEAFF. Written as DNA, the CDR3 is TGTGCCAGCAGTTACGGGCAGTCGGACACTGAAGCTTTCTTT.

This clonotype was recorded a few times. The chain has TRBV6-2 or TRBV6-3 and TRBJ2-5, with D unresolved. The germline gives CDR1 MNHEY, CDR2 SVGEGT. CDR3 length: 13 residues. The germline V and J ends were trimmed by 2 bases and 6 bases, with 10 bases remaining between them. The CDR3 DNA is TGTGCCAGCAGTTACGTGTGGTGGCAGACCCAGTACTTC. Translated, it gives CASSYVWWQTQYF.

This chain joins TRBV7-9 and TRBJ2-5; the D is unclear. The CDR3 loop spans 16 amino acids. V lost 1 base, J lost 3 bases, and 15 bases lay in between. Germline assignment: CDR1 SEHNR and CDR2 FQNEAQ (reference sequence). CDR3 sequence: CASSLGWAGNEETQYF. CDR3 sequence (DNA): TGTGCCAGCAGCTTAGGGTGGGCAGGAAACGAAGAGACCCAGTACTTC.

This clonotype was seen at least ten times. The chain employs TRBV28 and TRBJ2-5; 12 bases match TRBD2. From germline, CDR1 is MDHEN and CDR2 SYDVKM. CDR3 length equals 15 residues. The trim removed 5 bases at V and 2 bases at J, leaving 3 bases unmatched. The CDR3 nucleotides are TGTGCCAGCAGTCGACTAGCGGGAGAGCAAGAGACCCAGTACTTC. Translating it yields CASSRLAGEQETQYF. Full variable domain (remainder filled in from reference TRBV28 and TRBJ2-5): DVKVTQSSRYLVKRTGEKVFLECVQDMDHENMFWYRQDPGLGLRLIYFSYDVKMKEKGDIPEGYSVSREKKERFSLILESASTNQTSMYLCASSRLAGEQETQYFGPGTRLLVL.

This clonotype showed up many times. This chain uses TRBV12-3 or TRBV12-4 with TRBJ2-6; weak D call: TRBD1 (6 bases). Trimming shortened V by 6 bases and J by 0 bases, and 9 bases separated the two germline ends. CDR3 length equals 15 residues. This CDR3 is CASRTGPSGANVLTF. In nucleotides, the CDR3 is TGTGCCAGCAGGACAGGACCCTCTGGGGCCAACGTCCTGACTTTC.

V gene TRBV19 combines with J gene TRBJ1-1; a weak D match, TRBD1 (5 bases). V was pared by 3 bases and J by 0 bases, with 11 bases between. The CDR3 is 15 amino acids. CDR1 is LNHDA and CDR2 is SQIVND in the germline V gene (reference sequence). The CDR3 region is CASSIWGLMNTEAFF. CDR3 nucleotides: TGTGCCAGTAGTATCTGGGGCCTTATGAACACTGAAGCTTTCTTT.

The chain has TRBV28 and TRBJ2-4, with D unresolved. Germline assignment: CDR1 MDHEN and CDR2 SYDVKM. Trimming stripped 3 bases from V and 3 bases from J, with 12 bases between. CDR3 length equals 15 residues. The CDR3 here is CASSFGASNKNIQYF. The CDR3 region has the DNA TGTGCCAGCAGTTTTGGAGCCTCAAACAAAAACATTCAGTACTTC.

The CDR3 DNA is TGTGCCAGCAGTCGCGGGACTAGCGGGAGAGAGCAGTACTTC. Its protein is CASSRGTSGREQYF. This chain uses TRBV27 with TRBJ2-7; 14 nucleotides line up with TRBD2. Looked up from germline, CDR1 is MNHEY and CDR2 is SMNVEV (reference sequence). J lost 7 bases, V lost 5 bases, and 4 bases had no gene match. This CDR3 contains 14 residues.

The V gene is TRBV6-5, the J gene TRBJ2-6, with unresolved D. V lost 2 bases, J lost 2 bases, and 7 bases lay in between. CDR1 and CDR2 from the germline V gene are MNHEY and SVGAGI. The CDR3 has 15 residues. The CDR3 nucleotides are TGTGCCAGCAGTTACGGGATTACTGGGGCCAACGTCCTGACTTTC. This codes for CASSYGITGANVLTF.